The 3 T cell receptor beta chains given below trace back to one sample, sequenced in a study of blood T cell repertoires in COVID-19. Sequenced by immunoSEQ multiplex PCR; TCRdb stores in-frame clones only, minus some. The sample yields about 280,000 clones, just under 90% seen once. Input material: PBMCs or T cells enriched from blood (not recorded which). The receptor source for this set is a woman aged 25-40 years with acute COVID-19.

This chain connects TRBV7-9 to TRBJ1-2; possible D gene TRBD1, 6 bases. Germline assignment: CDR1 SEHNR and CDR2 FQNEAQ (reference sequence). This CDR3 region has 14 residues. V was shortened by 5 bases and J by 1 base, with 11 bases between the two germline ends. The CDR3 loop is CASSPDRNNYGYTF. As DNA, the CDR3 is TGTGCCAGCAGCCCTGACAGGAATAACTATGGCTACACCTTC.

The chain recombines TRBV15 with TRBJ1-5; 8 nucleotides agree with TRBD1. The CDR3 is 15 residues long. Germline V lookup: CDR1 LNHNV, CDR2 YYDKDF (reference sequence). J gave up 6 bases and V 3 bases, and 7 bases lay outside the gene matches. CDR3 region: CATSRGAGGGQPQHF. The DNA for the CDR3 is TGTGCCACCAGCAGGGGAGCAGGGGGCGGTCAGCCCCAGCATTTT.

V usage is TRBV14 and J usage is TRBJ2-7; 13 bases line up with TRBD2. J lost 2 bases, V lost 1 base, and 11 bases had no gene match. The CDR3 runs 19 residues. From germline, CDR1 is SGHDN and CDR2 FVKESK. The CDR3 coding sequence is TGTGCCAGCAGCCAAGGTTCTGGACTAGCGGGAGCCCATACCTACGAGCAGTACTTC. Protein: CASSQGSGLAGAHTYEQYF.